The 13 T cell receptor beta chains in this list originate from one sample, sequenced in a study of cytomegalovirus exposure and HLA in healthy donors (dated by TCRdb to between 2016 and 2019). Preparation of the library involved the immunoSEQ multiplex PCR assay. The multiplex PCR relied on a mix of 60 forward primers for TCR Vbeta segments and 13 reverse primers for TCR Jbeta segments. The source is immuneACCESS, and TCRdb retained only in-frame sequences with V and J called. Part of the clones is not carried over; for the studies checked, unresolved V genes explain less than half of this, and the remainder is unexplained. The table for this sample lists 55,000 to 75,000 clones; around 80% of them were counted only once. Of the sample, nearly 7.5% is held by the ten largest clones. The sequencing sample was made of PBMCs. These receptor sequences come from a woman aged 25 to 39 in good health and CMV-seropositive.

The chain combines TRBV5-4 with TRBJ1-2; 10 bases are shared with TRBD1. Germline loops: CDR1 SGHNT, CDR2 YYREEE (reference sequence). Trimming at V came to 4 bases and at J to 6 bases, leaving 12 bases not matched to a gene. The CDR3 sequence is 16 residues long. CDR3 loop: CASSARTGGREDGYTF. The CDR3 DNA reads TGTGCCAGCAGCGCACGGACAGGGGGACGGGAGGATGGCTACACCTTC.

This clone was counted once. This chain's CDR3 is CASSSTVNNSPLHF. The CDR3, as DNA: TGCGCCAGCAGCTCGACAGTTAATAATTCACCCCTCCACTTT. The genes are TRBV4-1 and TRBJ1-6; tentatively, D is TRBD1 (5 bases). The CDR3 runs to 14 residues. Trimming took 5 bases from V and 5 from J, leaving 10 bases between them. CDR1 and CDR2 from the germline V gene are MGHRA and YSYEKL.

This chain joins TRBV4-1 and TRBJ2-1, with D tentatively TRBD1 (7 bases). V was clipped by 0 bases and J by 7 bases, with 19 bases between them. Per the germline V gene, CDR1 is MGHRA and CDR2 is YSYEKL. This CDR3 is 17 amino acids long. CDR3 sequence (DNA): TGCGCCAGCAGCCAAGAATCCGGGGTACAGGGGAGGAATGAGCAGTTCTTC. Protein: CASSQESGVQGRNEQFF.

CDR3 sequence (DNA): TGTGCCAGCAGTCCCGGGACAGGGGGATATGGCTACACCTTC. Translation gives CASSPGTGGYGYTF. The chain recombines TRBV6-1 with TRBJ1-2; 11 bases are a match to TRBD1. Per germline, CDR1 MNHNS and CDR2 SASEGT. J was trimmed by 5 bases and V by 5 bases; bases with no gene match: 4. This CDR3 contains 14 residues.

The chain uses TRBV5-1 and TRBJ2-1, with 7 bases lining up with TRBD1. Germline V CDR1 and CDR2: SGHRS, YFSETQ. The CDR3 covers 13 residues. J was trimmed by 4 bases and V by 4 bases; bases with no gene match: 2. CDR3 sequence: CASSETGYNEQFF. The DNA for the CDR3 is TGCGCCAGCAGCGAGACAGGGTACAATGAGCAGTTCTTC.

Only one count was recorded for this clone. The chain is built from TRBV6-4 and TRBJ2-2; 7 bases fit TRBD2. There are 14 residues in the CDR3. Looked up from germline, CDR1 is MRHNA and CDR2 is SNTAGT. Trimming took 6 bases from V and 3 from J; bases not matched to a gene: 4. CDR3: CASRTGGDTGELFF. CDR3 coding DNA: TGTGCCAGCAGAACGGGGGGTGACACCGGGGAGCTGTTTTTT.

The chain employs TRBV7-9 and TRBJ2-7; 7 positions agree with TRBD1. V shed 4 bases, J shed 7 bases, and the junction held 7 bases outside the gene matches. CDR1 is SEHNR, CDR2 FQNEAQ, per germline (reference sequence). CDR3 length: 13 residues. CDR3 bases: TGTGCCAGCAGCTCGGGATCAGGGGGAGAGCAGTACTTC. This sequence encodes CASSSGSGGEQYF.

The rearrangement joins TRBV5-1 to TRBJ2-5, with 8 bases fitting TRBD1. The V gene's germline CDR1 is SGHRS and CDR2 YFSETQ. Trimming took 0 bases from V and 5 from J; bases not matched to a gene: 6. The CDR3 extends over 15 amino acids. The CDR3 region is CASSLGAGGFETQYF. DNA for the CDR3: TGCGCCAGCAGCTTGGGGGCAGGGGGCTTCGAGACCCAGTACTTC.

This clone was seen a handful of times. The chain has TRBV6-5 and TRBJ2-1; 10 bases agree with TRBD2. The J segment lost 5 bases and the V segment lost 0 bases, leaving 4 bases of the junction unmatched. Germline V gene data show CDR1 as MNHEY and CDR2 as SVGAGI. The CDR3 consists of 16 residues. The CDR3 spells CASSYSASGGNNEQFF. CDR3 nucleotides: TGTGCCAGCAGTTACTCGGCTAGCGGGGGCAACAATGAGCAGTTCTTC.

In this sample, this clone turned up once. The chain combines TRBV5-8 with TRBJ1-1, with TRBD1 matching over 11 bases. CDR3 size: 16 residues. Germline V gene lookup returns CDR1 SGHTS and CDR2 YDEGEE. V shed 4 bases and J 0 bases; nucleotides not matched to a gene: 5. CDR3 DNA sequence: TGTGCCAGCAGCGGCTGGGACAGGGGGGTGAACACTGAAGCTTTCTTT. Residues: CASSGWDRGVNTEAFF.

This clone was seen only once. The chain recombines TRBV9 with TRBJ1-2, with 7 bases fitting TRBD1. Germline-derived CDR1 and CDR2 are SGDLS and YYNGEE. Trimming removed 0 bases from V and 3 bases from J; junction bases left unmatched: 8. CDR3 length: 16 residues. The CDR3 DNA reads as TGTGCCAGCAGCGTAGCGAATACCGGGACAGACTATGGCTACACCTTC. This sequence encodes CASSVANTGTDYGYTF. Full variable domain (outside the CDR3, taken from reference TRBV9 and TRBJ1-2): DSGVTQTPKHLITATGQRVTLRCSPRSGDLSVYWYQQSLDQGLQFLIQYYNGEERAKGNILERFSAQQFPDLHSELNLSSLELGDSALYFCASSVANTGTDYGYTFGSGTRLTVV.

The chain combines TRBV5-4 with TRBJ1-2; TRBD1 matches 9 bases. Germline V gene data show CDR1 as SGHNT and CDR2 as YYREEE (reference sequence). V gave up 4 bases and J gave up 4 bases; unmatched junction bases: 8. The CDR3 contains 15 residues. CDR3 nucleotides: TGTGCCAGCAGCCAGTCCGGGACAGGGATCTATGGCTACACCTTC. This sequence encodes CASSQSGTGIYGYTF.

The rearrangement joins TRBV11-2 to TRBJ2-3; possible D gene TRBD2, 5 bases. CDR3 size: 14 residues. The V gene lost 5 bases and the J gene lost 6 bases, with 15 bases spanning the gap. Germline CDR1 reads SGHAT; CDR2 reads FQNNGV. The CDR3 loop is CASSTTPRGDTQYF. CDR3 nucleotides: TGTGCCAGCAGCACGACCCCCCGAGGGGATACGCAGTATTTT.